These T cell receptor beta chains were read from a single sample in a study of early T cells in non-severe SARS-CoV-2 infection. Using its own MiXCR run on the 5' RACE reads, TCRdb lists one record per CDR3 protein. This repertoire shows 55,000 or so distinct CDR3 sequences, approximately 6.2% found once; its top ten account for just under 4%. Sequencing used whole blood. The receptors stem from an adult who was a healthcare worker with PCR-confirmed SARS-CoV-2 infection or an uninfected control (not recorded which). Each CDR3 is given with its conserved first and last residue. The order of the fields is D gene, clone size, V gene, J gene, CDR3 DNA, CDR3 protein. The D gene is left open where the match is weak. For some rows the clone size is stated as once, few or many, or as a class when expanded; others skip it.

d_call: .
clone_size: .
v_call: TRBV28
j_call: TRBJ2-7
cdr3_nt: TGTGCCAGCAGTTTAGGGATCTACGAGCAGTACTTC
cdr3_aa: CASSLGIYEQYF

d_call: .
clone_size: many
v_call: TRBV7-9
j_call: TRBJ2-1
cdr3_nt: TGTGCCAGCAGCGGAGGGTGGTCAGACAATGAGCAGTTCTTC
cdr3_aa: CASSGGWSDNEQFF

d_call: TRBD2
clone_size: few
v_call: TRBV7-3
j_call: TRBJ2-4
cdr3_nt: TGTGCCAGCAGCGCTAGCGGGGCCCAGAACATTCAGTACTTC
cdr3_aa: CASSASGAQNIQYF

d_call: .
clone_size: many
v_call: TRBV4-3
j_call: TRBJ2-1
cdr3_nt: TGCGCCAGCAGCCAAGAACCTTTATCCGACAATGAGCAGTTCTTC
cdr3_aa: CASSQEPLSDNEQFF

d_call: .
clone_size: many
v_call: TRBV21-1
j_call: TRBJ1-2
cdr3_nt: TGTGCCAGCAGCAAAGCCCTGACAGGGGGAACTAGGTTTGGCTACACCTTC
cdr3_aa: CASSKALTGGTRFGYTF

d_call: TRBD1
clone_size: few
v_call: TRBV6-5
j_call: TRBJ1-2
cdr3_nt: TGTGCCAGCAGTATGGGACAGGGTAGAGGCTATGGCTACACCTTC
cdr3_aa: CASSMGQGRGYGYTF

d_call: TRBD1
clone_size: many
v_call: TRBV11-2
j_call: TRBJ1-5
cdr3_nt: TGTGCCAGCAGCAAGCAGGGGGCGGTACCCCAGCATTTT
cdr3_aa: CASSKQGAVPQHF

d_call: .
clone_size: many
v_call: TRBV24-1
j_call: TRBJ2-1
cdr3_nt: TGTGCCACCAGTGACCCCGACAGACGCCAGGCCTCCTACAATGAGCAGTTCTTC
cdr3_aa: CATSDPDRRQASYNEQFF

d_call: .
clone_size: many
v_call: TRBV20-1
j_call: TRBJ1-5
cdr3_nt: TGCAGTGCTATTGGGGCGATTTTGGGTCAGCCCCAGCATTTT
cdr3_aa: CSAIGAILGQPQHF

d_call: TRBD2
clone_size: few
v_call: TRBV11-3
j_call: TRBJ2-5
cdr3_nt: TGTGCCAGCAGCCACGGGACTAGCGACCCGGACCAAGAGACCCAGTACTTC
cdr3_aa: CASSHGTSDPDQETQYF

d_call: .
clone_size: many
v_call: TRBV25-1
j_call: TRBJ1-6
cdr3_nt: TGTGCCAGCAGTCCTGAGAAGGGGGGGCTTGGAAATTCACCCCTCCACTTT
cdr3_aa: CASSPEKGGLGNSPLHF

d_call: TRBD1
clone_size: many
v_call: TRBV28
j_call: TRBJ2-7
cdr3_nt: TGTGCCAGCAGGGAACAGGGGATCGGGTCCTACGAGCAGTACTTC
cdr3_aa: CASREQGIGSYEQYF

d_call: .
clone_size: many
v_call: TRBV6-5
j_call: TRBJ1-2
cdr3_nt: TGTGCCAGCAGGCCCTCTTTGGGGAACTATGGCTACACCTTC
cdr3_aa: CASRPSLGNYGYTF

d_call: .
clone_size: medium-sized
v_call: TRBV6-1
j_call: TRBJ2-7
cdr3_nt: TGTGCCAGCAGCCTCTTGACGGACGGACCCTACGAGCAGTACTTC
cdr3_aa: CASSLLTDGPYEQYF

d_call: .
clone_size: many
v_call: TRBV28
j_call: TRBJ1-6
cdr3_nt: TGTGCCAGCAGTTTAAGAGGGCTTCAGGGAGATTCACCCCTCCACTTT
cdr3_aa: CASSLRGLQGDSPLHF

d_call: .
clone_size: many
v_call: TRBV3-1
j_call: TRBJ1-1
cdr3_nt: TGTGCCAGCAGCCAAGGGGTCATATACGCGGAAACTGAAGCTTTCTTT
cdr3_aa: CASSQGVIYAETEAFF

d_call: .
clone_size: .
v_call: TRBV11-3
j_call: TRBJ1-1
cdr3_nt: TGTGCCAGCAGCCCAGGGGTGAACTCTGAAGCTTTCTTT
cdr3_aa: CASSPGVNSEAFF

d_call: .
clone_size: many
v_call: TRBV11-2
j_call: TRBJ2-7
cdr3_nt: TGTGCCAGCAGCTTATATGGCGGGGGCACTAGTACCTACGAGCAGTACTTC
cdr3_aa: CASSLYGGGTSTYEQYF

d_call: .
clone_size: .
v_call: TRBV9
j_call: TRBJ1-6
cdr3_nt: TGTGCCAGCAGCGTGGGACACTATAATTCACCCCTCCACTTT
cdr3_aa: CASSVGHYNSPLHF

d_call: .
clone_size: many
v_call: TRBV9
j_call: TRBJ2-6
cdr3_nt: TGTGCCAGCAGCCCTCCGGGGACCAACGTCCTGACTTTC
cdr3_aa: CASSPPGTNVLTF